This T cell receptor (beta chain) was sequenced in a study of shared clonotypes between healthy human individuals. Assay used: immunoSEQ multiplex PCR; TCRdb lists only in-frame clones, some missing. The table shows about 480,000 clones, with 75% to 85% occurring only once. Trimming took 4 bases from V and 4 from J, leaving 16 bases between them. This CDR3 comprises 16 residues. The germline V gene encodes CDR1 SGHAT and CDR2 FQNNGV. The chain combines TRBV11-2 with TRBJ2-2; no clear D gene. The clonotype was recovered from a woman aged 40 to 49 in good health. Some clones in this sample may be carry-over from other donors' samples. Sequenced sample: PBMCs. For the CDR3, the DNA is TGTGCCAGCAGCTACCATCAGGCCTCTATCACCGGGGAGCTGTTTTTT. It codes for CASSYHQASITGELFF.